The clone carrying this T cell receptor beta chain was picked up a small number of times. RNA transcripts served as the template for amplifying TCR beta CDR3 regions. TCR CDR3 underwent first-round RT-PCR with the HTBI primer set. TCRdb reanalysed the multiplex PCR reads using MiXCR and keeps one entry per CDR3 protein. The sample has hundreds of thousands of distinct CDR3 sequences, 15% to 20% seen once; the top ten hold 47%. The data are from a study of T cells in Graves' hyperthyroidism and ophthalmopathy. This CDR3 is 15 amino acids long. Germline CDR1 is MNHNY and CDR2 is SVGAGI (reference sequence). V was pared by 8 bases and J by 3 bases, with 11 bases of the junction left unmatched.

The clonotype originates from a man aged 40-50 years with Graves' ophthalmopathy. The chain combines TRBV6-6 with TRBJ2-7; 9 nucleotides line up with TRBD1. Sequences were obtained from blood. CDR3 loop: CASQLGGTGYYEQYF. The CDR3 DNA reads TGTGCCAGCCAACTCGGCGGGACAGGGTACTACGAGCAGTACTTC.